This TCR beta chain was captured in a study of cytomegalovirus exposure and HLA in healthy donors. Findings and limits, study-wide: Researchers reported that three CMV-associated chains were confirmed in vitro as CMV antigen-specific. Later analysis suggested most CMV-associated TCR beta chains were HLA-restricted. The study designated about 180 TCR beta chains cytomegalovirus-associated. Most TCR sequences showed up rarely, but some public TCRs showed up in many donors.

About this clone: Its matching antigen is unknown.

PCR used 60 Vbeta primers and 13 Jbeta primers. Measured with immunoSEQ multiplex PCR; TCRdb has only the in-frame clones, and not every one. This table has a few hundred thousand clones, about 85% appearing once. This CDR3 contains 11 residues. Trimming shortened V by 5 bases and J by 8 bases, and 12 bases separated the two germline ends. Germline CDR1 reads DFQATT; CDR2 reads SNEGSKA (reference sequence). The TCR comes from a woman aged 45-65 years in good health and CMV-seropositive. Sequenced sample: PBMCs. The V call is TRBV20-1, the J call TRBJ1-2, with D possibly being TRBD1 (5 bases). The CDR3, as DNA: TGCAGTGCTGCTGCACGGGGGGGCTACACCTTC. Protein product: CSAAARGGYTF.